This TCR beta chain was retrieved from a study of cytotoxic CD8 clonotypes in ibrutinib-treated CLL. Whole-study context: The cohort had over ten relapsed/refractory and some 16 treatment-naive patients, 17 IGHV unmutated. Mean values per sample were 250,000 to 300,000 productive templates and tens of thousands of productive rearrangements. Study-level results: The study found baseline clonality above age-matched healthy donors, tracking circulating CD8+ T-cell counts.

J gave up 7 bases and V 4 bases, and 12 bases lay outside the gene matches. Germline CDR1 SGHDN, CDR2 FVKESK. The CDR3 contains 15 residues. Turning to this clone: Its cognate antigen is unknown.

The sequencing depth, 1 in 200,000 to 1 in 1 million T cells, was the target. Using immunoSEQ multiplex PCR, the repertoire was profiled, and TCRdb retains in-frame clones only, with some absent. There are 30,000 to 40,000 clones in the sample; almost 70% occur only once, and 25% to 30% lies in the top ten. This TCR came from a human donor with chronic lymphocytic leukemia. The chain employs TRBV14 and TRBJ2-7; 8 nucleotides agree with TRBD2. This material consisted of PBMCs, taken before ibrutinib treatment. CDR3 amino acids: CASSLGAGGTREQYF. The CDR3, as DNA: TGTGCCAGCAGCCTAGGTGCGGGAGGAACGAGGGAGCAGTACTTC.